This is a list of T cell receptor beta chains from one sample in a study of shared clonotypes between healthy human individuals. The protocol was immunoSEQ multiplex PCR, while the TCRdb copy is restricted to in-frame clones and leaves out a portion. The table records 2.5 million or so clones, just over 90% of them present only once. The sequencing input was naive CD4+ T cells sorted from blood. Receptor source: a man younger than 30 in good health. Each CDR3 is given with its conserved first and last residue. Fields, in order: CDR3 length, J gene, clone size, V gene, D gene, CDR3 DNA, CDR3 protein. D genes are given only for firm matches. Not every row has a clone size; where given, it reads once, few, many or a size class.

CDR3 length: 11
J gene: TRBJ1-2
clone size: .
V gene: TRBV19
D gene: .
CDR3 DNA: TGTGCCAGTAGAGAGGGCTATGGCTACACCTTC
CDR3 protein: CASREGYGYTF

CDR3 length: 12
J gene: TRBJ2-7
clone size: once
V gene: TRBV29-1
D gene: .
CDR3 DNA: TGCAGCGTTGAACTCCCCTCCTACGAGCAGTACTTC
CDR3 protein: CSVELPSYEQYF

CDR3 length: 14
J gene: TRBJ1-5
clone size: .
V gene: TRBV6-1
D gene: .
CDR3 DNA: TGTGCCAGCAGGGAAACTTATAGCAATCAGCCCCAGCATTTT
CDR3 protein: CASRETYSNQPQHF

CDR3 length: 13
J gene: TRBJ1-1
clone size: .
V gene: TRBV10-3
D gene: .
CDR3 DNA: TGTGCCATCAGTGAGCGGGAGGACACTGAAGCTTTCTTT
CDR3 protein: CAISEREDTEAFF

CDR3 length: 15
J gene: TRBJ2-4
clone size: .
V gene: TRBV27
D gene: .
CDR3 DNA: TGTGCCAGCAGTTTATCGGGCAGAGCCAAAAACATTCAGTACTTC
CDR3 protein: CASSLSGRAKNIQYF

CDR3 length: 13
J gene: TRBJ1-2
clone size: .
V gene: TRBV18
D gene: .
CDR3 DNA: TGTGCCAGCTCACCCGGGGAGAACTATGGCTACACCTTC
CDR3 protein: CASSPGENYGYTF

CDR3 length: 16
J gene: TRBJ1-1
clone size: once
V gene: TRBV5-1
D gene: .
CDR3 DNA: TGCGCCAGCAGCTTGGTGGGAGCCAGAAGGGACACTGAAGCTTTCTTT
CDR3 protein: CASSLVGARRDTEAFF

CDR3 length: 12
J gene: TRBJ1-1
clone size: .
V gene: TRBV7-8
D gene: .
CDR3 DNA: TGTGCCAGCACCCCTTTTGGGGGCGAAGCTTTCTTT
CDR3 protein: CASTPFGGEAFF

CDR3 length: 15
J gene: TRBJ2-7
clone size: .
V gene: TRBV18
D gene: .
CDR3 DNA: TGTGCCAGCTCACCGCCTCACCGTGGACTTGGGGAGCAGTACTTC
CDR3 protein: CASSPPHRGLGEQYF

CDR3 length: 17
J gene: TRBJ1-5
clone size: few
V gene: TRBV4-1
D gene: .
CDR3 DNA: TGCGCCAGCAGCCAAGATTTCGGACCGGGCGGCAATCAGCCCCAGCATTTT
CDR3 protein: CASSQDFGPGGNQPQHF

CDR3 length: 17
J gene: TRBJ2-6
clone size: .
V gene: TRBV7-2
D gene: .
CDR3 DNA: TGTGCCAGCAGCTTAGCGGGAGGCCTCTCTGGGGCCAACGTCCTGACTTTC
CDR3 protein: CASSLAGGLSGANVLTF

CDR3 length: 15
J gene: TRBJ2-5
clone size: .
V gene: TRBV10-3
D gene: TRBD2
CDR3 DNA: TGTGCCATCAGTGAGTCGGGGGGGATCCAAGAGACCCAGTACTTC
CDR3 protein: CAISESGGIQETQYF

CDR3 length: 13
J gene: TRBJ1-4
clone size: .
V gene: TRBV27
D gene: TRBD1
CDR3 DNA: TGTGCCAGCAGTTTAGAAGTACGGGGACAGTTAGTTTTT
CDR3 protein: CASSLEVRGQLVF

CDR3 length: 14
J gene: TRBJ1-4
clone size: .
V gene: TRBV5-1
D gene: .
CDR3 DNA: TGCGCCAGCAGCCAGACGACAACTAATGAAAAACTGTTTTTT
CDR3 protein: CASSQTTTNEKLFF

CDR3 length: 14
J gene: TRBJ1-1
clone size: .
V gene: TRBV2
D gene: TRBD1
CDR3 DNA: TGTGCCAGCAGACGTGACAGGGGGCTACTCCCAGCTTTCTTT
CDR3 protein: CASRRDRGLLPAFF

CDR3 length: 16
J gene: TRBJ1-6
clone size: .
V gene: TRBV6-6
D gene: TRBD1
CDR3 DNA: TGTGCCAGCAGTTACTCAAGGGACAGGGGATTATCACCCCTCCACTTT
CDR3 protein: CASSYSRDRGLSPLHF

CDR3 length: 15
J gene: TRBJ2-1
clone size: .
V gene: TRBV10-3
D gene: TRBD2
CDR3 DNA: TGTGCCATCAGTGAGGGACTAGCGTCGGGCAATGAGCAGTTCTTC
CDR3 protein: CAISEGLASGNEQFF

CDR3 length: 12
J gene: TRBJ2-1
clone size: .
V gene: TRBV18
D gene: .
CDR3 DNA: TGTGCCAGCTCACCGACTAGACCCGAGCAGTTCTTC
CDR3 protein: CASSPTRPEQFF

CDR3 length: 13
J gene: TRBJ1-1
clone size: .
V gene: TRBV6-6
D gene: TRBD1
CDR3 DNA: TGTGCCAGCAGAACGTGGGACAGGGGGCAGGCTTTCTTT
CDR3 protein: CASRTWDRGQAFF

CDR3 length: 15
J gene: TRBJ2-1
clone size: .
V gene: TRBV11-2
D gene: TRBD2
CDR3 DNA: TGTGCCAGCAGCCAAACTAGCGGGAGTAAGTATGAGCAGTTCTTC
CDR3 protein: CASSQTSGSKYEQFF

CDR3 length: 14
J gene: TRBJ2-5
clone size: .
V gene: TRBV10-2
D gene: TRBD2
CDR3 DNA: TGCGCCAGCAGGAGGACTAGCGGGCAAGAGACCCAGTACTTC
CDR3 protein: CASRRTSGQETQYF

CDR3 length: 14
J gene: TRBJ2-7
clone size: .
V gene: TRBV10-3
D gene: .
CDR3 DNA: TGTGCCATCAGCCGGATCGAGGCTTCCTACGAGCAGTACTTC
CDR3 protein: CAISRIEASYEQYF

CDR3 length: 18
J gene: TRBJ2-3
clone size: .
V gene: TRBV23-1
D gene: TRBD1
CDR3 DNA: TGCGCCAGCAGTCAAAAACCGGGACAGACCTATAGCACAGATACGCAGTATTTT
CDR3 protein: CASSQKPGQTYSTDTQYF

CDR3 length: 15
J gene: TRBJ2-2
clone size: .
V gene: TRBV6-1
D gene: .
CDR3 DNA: TGTGCCAGCAGTGCCCAGGGGCCCGTCGCCGGGGAGCTGTTTTTT
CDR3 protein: CASSAQGPVAGELFF

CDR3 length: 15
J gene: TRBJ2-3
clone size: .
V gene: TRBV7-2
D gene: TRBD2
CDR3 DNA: TGTGCCAGCAGCTTAGATAGCGGGTACACAGATACGCAGTATTTT
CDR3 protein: CASSLDSGYTDTQYF

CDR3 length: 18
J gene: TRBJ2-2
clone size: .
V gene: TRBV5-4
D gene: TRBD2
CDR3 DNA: TGTGCCAGCAGCCCGGGACTAGCGGGAGGGCCGGGCACCGGGGAGCTGTTTTTT
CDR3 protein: CASSPGLAGGPGTGELFF

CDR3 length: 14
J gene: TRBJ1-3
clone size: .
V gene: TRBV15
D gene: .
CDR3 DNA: TGTGCCACCTCCTGGGGCAGCTCTGGAAACACCATATATTTT
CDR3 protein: CATSWGSSGNTIYF

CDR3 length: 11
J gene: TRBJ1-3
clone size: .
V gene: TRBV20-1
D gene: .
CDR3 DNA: TGCAGTGCTAGTTCTCTAAACACCATATATTTT
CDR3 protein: CSASSLNTIYF

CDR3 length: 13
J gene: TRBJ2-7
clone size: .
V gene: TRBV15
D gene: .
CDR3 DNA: TGTGCCACCAGCGGCCCCGAGGTCTACGAGCAGTACTTC
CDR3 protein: CATSGPEVYEQYF

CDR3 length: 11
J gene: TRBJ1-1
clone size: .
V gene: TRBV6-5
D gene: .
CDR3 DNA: TGTGCCAGCACGAAGAACACTGAAGCTTTCTTT
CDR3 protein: CASTKNTEAFF

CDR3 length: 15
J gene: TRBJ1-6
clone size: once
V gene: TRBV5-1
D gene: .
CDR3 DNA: TGCGCCAGCAGCTTGGACCAGGCCTATAATTCACCCCTCCACTTT
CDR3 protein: CASSLDQAYNSPLHF

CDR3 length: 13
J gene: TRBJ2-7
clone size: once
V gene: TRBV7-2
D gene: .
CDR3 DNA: TGTGCCAGCAGCTTATCAGAGCTCTACGAGCAGTACTTC
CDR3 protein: CASSLSELYEQYF

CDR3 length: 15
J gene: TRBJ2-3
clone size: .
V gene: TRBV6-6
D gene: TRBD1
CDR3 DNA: TGTGCCAGCAGTTCGGGGGGACAGGGGGGTCGGGCGCAGTATTTT
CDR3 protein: CASSSGGQGGRAQYF

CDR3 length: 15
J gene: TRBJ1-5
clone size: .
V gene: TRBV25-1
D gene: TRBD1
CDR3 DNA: TGTGCCAGCAGTGATACAGGGGGCGTGAATCAGCCCCAGCATTTT
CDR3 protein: CASSDTGGVNQPQHF

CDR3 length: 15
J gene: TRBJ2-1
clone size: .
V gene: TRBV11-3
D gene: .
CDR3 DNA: TGTGCCAGCAGCTTGGGCCGGAGCTCCTACAATGAGCAGTTCTTC
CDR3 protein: CASSLGRSSYNEQFF

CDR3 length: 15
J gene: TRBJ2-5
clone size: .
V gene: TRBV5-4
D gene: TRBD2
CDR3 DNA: TGTGCCAGCAGCTTAGTAGCGGGAGGGCGCGAGACCCAGTACTTC
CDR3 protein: CASSLVAGGRETQYF

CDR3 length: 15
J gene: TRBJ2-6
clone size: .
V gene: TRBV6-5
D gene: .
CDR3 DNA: TGTGCCAGCAGTTACGACAGGTCTGGGGCCAACGTCCTGACTTTC
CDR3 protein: CASSYDRSGANVLTF

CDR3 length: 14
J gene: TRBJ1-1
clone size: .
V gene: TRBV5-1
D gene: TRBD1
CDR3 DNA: TGCGCCAGCAGCACCGGACAGGGAAACACTGAAGCTTTCTTT
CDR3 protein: CASSTGQGNTEAFF

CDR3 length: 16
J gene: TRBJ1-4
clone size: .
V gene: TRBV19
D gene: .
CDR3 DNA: TGTGCCAGTAGTAGGACGCAGGGTACAACTAATGAAAAACTGTTTTTT
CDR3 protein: CASSRTQGTTNEKLFF

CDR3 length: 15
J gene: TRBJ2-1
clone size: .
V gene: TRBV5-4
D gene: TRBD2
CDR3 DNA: TGTGCCAGCAGAACCGGGACTAGCGGGTACAATGAGCAGTTCTTC
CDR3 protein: CASRTGTSGYNEQFF

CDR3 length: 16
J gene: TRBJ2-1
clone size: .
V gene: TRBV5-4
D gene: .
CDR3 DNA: TGTGCCAGCAGCTTGGGCAGTAGCGGCCCCTACAATGAGCAGTTCTTC
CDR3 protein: CASSLGSSGPYNEQFF

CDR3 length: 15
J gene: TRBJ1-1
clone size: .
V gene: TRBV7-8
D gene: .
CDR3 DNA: TGTGCCAGCAGCTACCCCGGCCCGATGAACACTGAAGCTTTCTTT
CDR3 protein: CASSYPGPMNTEAFF

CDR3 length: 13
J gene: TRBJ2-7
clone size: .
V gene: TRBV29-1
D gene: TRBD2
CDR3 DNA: TGCAGCGGAAGGACTAGCGGAGCCTACGAGCAGTACTTC
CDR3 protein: CSGRTSGAYEQYF

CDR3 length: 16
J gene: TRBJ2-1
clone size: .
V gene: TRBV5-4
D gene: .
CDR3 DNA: TGTGCCAGCAGGACCAACACCGGGACATTATCCAATGAGCAGTTCTTC
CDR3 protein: CASRTNTGTLSNEQFF

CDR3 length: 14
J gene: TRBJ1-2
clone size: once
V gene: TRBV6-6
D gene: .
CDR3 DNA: TGTGCCAGCAGTTACTCGAGGGCCGGTTATGGCTACACCTTC
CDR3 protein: CASSYSRAGYGYTF

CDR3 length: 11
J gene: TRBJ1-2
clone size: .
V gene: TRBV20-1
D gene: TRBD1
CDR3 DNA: TGCACCCATAGACAGGGCTATGGCAACACCTTC
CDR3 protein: CTHRQGYGNTF

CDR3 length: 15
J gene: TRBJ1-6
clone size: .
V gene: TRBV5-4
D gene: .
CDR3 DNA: TGTGCCAGCAGCCCGGGGGGGCAGGGAGGCTCACCCCTCCACTTT
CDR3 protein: CASSPGGQGGSPLHF

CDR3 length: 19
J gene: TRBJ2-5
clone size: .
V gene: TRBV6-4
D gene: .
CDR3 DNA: TGTGCCAGCAGTGACTCGACGGAGACGACTAGGGACCCCCGAGAGACCCAGTACTTC
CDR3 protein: CASSDSTETTRDPRETQYF